These 29 T cell receptor beta chains came from one sample sequenced in a study of Ad26.COV2.S vaccination and SARS-CoV-2 variants. The table came from immunoSEQ multiplex PCR; TCRdb's copy has only in-frame clones and leaves some out. The table includes 350,000 to 400,000 clones, around nine tenths detected once. Sample treatment: roughly 18 received Ad26.COV2.S at low or high dose, single or two shots; several received placebo; per-sample allocation not given. Samples analyzed were those drawn on day 63 after the first vaccine or placebo injection. Sequenced material: peripheral blood, taken in a trial of Ad26.COV2.S vaccine versus placebo. The receptors stem from a person between 18 and 65 years old who received the Ad26.COV2.S COVID-19 vaccine or a placebo.

The chain uses TRBV7-9 and TRBJ2-1, with 7 bases identical to TRBD2. The CDR3 has 15 amino acids. Germline loops: CDR1 SEHNR, CDR2 FQNEAQ (reference sequence). J gave up 5 bases and V 1 base, and 5 bases lay outside the gene matches. The CDR3 DNA sequence: TGTGCCAGCAGCTTAGTTCGTGGGGGGGACAATGAGCAGTTCTTC. It encodes CASSLVRGGDNEQFF.

CDR3 DNA: TGTGCCAGCAGCTTAGGGGGACAGGGGGCTTACGAGCAGTACTTC. Amino acid sequence: CASSLGGQGAYEQYF. J is TRBJ2-7 and V is TRBV7-2, with TRBD1 matching 12 bases. V lost 1 base to trimming and J lost 4 bases; unmatched junction nucleotides: 2. Germline V gene lookup returns CDR1 SGHTA and CDR2 FQGNSA. The CDR3 has 15 residues.

The rearrangement joins TRBV11-2 to TRBJ1-1; D may be TRBD1 (6 bases). Germline-derived CDR1 and CDR2 are SGHAT and FQNNGV. Trimming took 6 bases from V and 0 from J, leaving 14 bases between them. The CDR3 loop spans 15 amino acids. CDR3 sequence: CASRGFGGLNTEAFF. CDR3 bases: TGTGCCAGCAGGGGTTTCGGGGGCCTGAACACTGAAGCTTTCTTT.

J is TRBJ1-5 and V is TRBV7-8; D is possibly TRBD1 (6 bases). The length of the CDR3 is 13 residues. The germline V gene encodes CDR1 SGHVS and CDR2 FQNEAQ. The V end was cut by 4 bases, the J end by 7 bases, with 11 bases between. The CDR3 DNA reads TGTGCCAGCAGCTCCGGCGGGGGCCAGCCCCAGCATTTT. This encodes CASSSGGGQPQHF.

J is TRBJ2-1 and V is TRBV21-1. TRBV21-1 is given as a pseudogene. The CDR3 has 17 residues. The CDR3: CASSKKGLRICNNEQFF. The CDR3 DNA follows: TGTGCCAGCAGCAAAAAAGGGCTTCGGATTTGCAACAATGAGCAGTTCTTC.

A few counts support this clone. The V gene is TRBV5-4, the J gene TRBJ1-6; tentative D call: TRBD1 (5 bases). This CDR3 has 16 residues. Germline values: CDR1 SGHNT, CDR2 YYREEE (reference sequence). V was pared by 0 bases and J by 7 bases, with 14 bases between. The CDR3 sequence is CASSLDRTTKNSPLHF. In nucleotides, the CDR3 is TGTGCCAGCAGCTTGGACAGGACCACAAAGAATTCACCCCTCCACTTT.

The chain is built from TRBV3-1 (or the pseudogene TRBV3-2) and TRBJ2-7, with a weak D call TRBD2 (6 bases). Germline CDR1 is LGHDT and CDR2 is YNNKEL (reference sequence). The CDR3 is 15 amino acids. V was clipped by 5 bases and J by 6 bases, with 20 bases between them. The CDR3: CASSERWRGVVEQYF. CDR3 nucleotide sequence: TGTGCCAGCAGCGAAAGATGGCGGGGAGTTGTCGAGCAGTACTTC.

V and J are TRBV6-2 or TRBV6-3 and TRBJ1-2; D is undetermined. The germline V and J ends were trimmed by 5 bases and 8 bases, with 12 bases remaining between them. The V gene's germline CDR1 is MNHEY and CDR2 SVGEGT. The CDR3 is 12 amino acids. The CDR3 spells CASSPVGRGYTF. In DNA form, the CDR3 reads TGTGCCAGCAGTCCCGTGGGGAGAGGCTACACCTTC.

This sequence joins TRBV5-1 and TRBJ1-4; D is perhaps TRBD1 (6 bases). This CDR3 is 14 amino acids long. V was clipped by 1 base and J by 5 bases, with 9 bases between them. Germline loops: CDR1 SGHRS, CDR2 YFSETQ. CDR3 bases: TGCGCCAGCAGCTTGCAAGGGGGAAATGAAAAACTGTTTTTT. This codes for CASSLQGGNEKLFF.

J is TRBJ2-5 and V is TRBV4-1, with unresolved D. V was clipped by 0 bases and J by 5 bases, with 4 bases between them. This CDR3 spans 12 amino acids. The germline V gene encodes CDR1 MGHRA and CDR2 YSYEKL. The CDR3 is CASSQDDETQYF. The CDR3 DNA is TGCGCCAGCAGCCAAGATGACGAGACCCAGTACTTC.

The chain combines TRBV29-1 with TRBJ2-1; no clear D gene. The length of the CDR3 is 12 residues. With 5 bases removed from V and 2 bases from J, the gap between germline ends came to 7 bases. Looked up from germline, CDR1 is SQVTM and CDR2 is ANQGSEA. The CDR3 region is CSVCLTYNEQFF. DNA for the CDR3: TGCAGCGTTTGTCTGACCTACAATGAGCAGTTCTTC.

The chain recombines TRBV7-2 with TRBJ2-3, with 8 bases fitting TRBD2. The V gene's germline CDR1 is SGHTA and CDR2 FQGNSA. The length of the CDR3 is 16 residues. With V trimmed by 4 bases and J by 2 bases, 8 bases remained unmatched. CDR3 nucleotide sequence: TGTGCCAGCAGCTCTAGGACTAGCCTTAACACAGATACGCAGTATTTT. This codes for CASSSRTSLNTDTQYF.

The chain uses TRBV5-1 and TRBJ2-2, with TRBD1 identical over 9 bases. The CDR3 totals 14 residues. Germline V CDR1 and CDR2: SGHRS, YFSETQ. With 7 bases clipped from V and 2 bases from J, the junction kept 3 bases outside the gene matches. Written as DNA, the CDR3 is TGCGCCAGCGGGGACAGGGTCAACACCGGGGAGCTGTTTTTT. Protein: CASGDRVNTGELFF.

The gene calls are TRBV27 and TRBJ1-2; TRBD1 matches at 7 bases. Germline V gene data show CDR1 as MNHEY and CDR2 as SMNVEV (reference sequence). With V trimmed by 6 bases and J by 4 bases, 11 bases remained unmatched. This CDR3 region has 15 residues. CDR3 bases: TGTGCCAGCAGCTCGGACAGGATTAAGTCCTATGGCTACACCTTC. This encodes CASSSDRIKSYGYTF.

The chain uses TRBV24-1 and TRBJ1-2, with unresolved D. CDR1 and CDR2 from the germline V gene are KGHDR and SFDVKD. CDR3 length: 12 amino acids. Trimming left V 2 bases short and J 8 bases short, with 8 bases between. The CDR3 nucleotides read TGTGCCACCAGTGATTCCAAGTGGGGCTACACCTTC. Translation gives CATSDSKWGYTF.

The gene calls are TRBV27 and TRBJ2-6; a weak D match, TRBD1 (6 bases). Germline V lookup: CDR1 MNHEY, CDR2 SMNVEV (reference sequence). Trimming took off 4 bases at V and 3 bases at J, with 16 bases between the two ends. The CDR3 sequence is 17 residues long. CDR3 nucleotides: TGTGCCAGCAGTTATAGATCGACAGGCTATGGGGCCAACGTCCTGACTTTC. Protein product: CASSYRSTGYGANVLTF. Using reference TRBV27 and TRBJ2-6 for the parts outside the CDR3, the full variable domain is EAQVTQNPRYLITVTGKKLTVTCSQNMNHEYMSWYRQDPGLGLRQIYYSMNVEVTDKGDVPEGYKVSRKEKRNFPLILESPSPNQTSLYFCASSYRSTGYGANVLTFGAGSRLTVL.

The chain recombines TRBV2 with TRBJ1-3, with 7 bases matching TRBD1. Germline V gene sequence: CDR1 SNHLY, CDR2 FYNNEI. V gave up 2 bases and J gave up 2 bases; unmatched junction bases: 6. CDR3 size: 16 residues. The CDR3 is CASSEFGQVPGNTIYF. For the CDR3, the DNA is TGTGCCAGCAGTGAATTCGGACAGGTACCTGGAAACACCATATATTTT.

V gene TRBV20-1 combines with J gene TRBJ2-3; D unclear. Trimming shortened V by 3 bases and J by 6 bases, and 4 bases separated the two germline ends. The CDR3 length is 10 residues. CDR1 DFQATT and CDR2 SNEGSKA come from the germline V gene (reference sequence). The CDR3 spells CSASYDTQYF. In nucleotides, the CDR3 is TGCAGTGCTAGTTACGATACGCAGTATTTT.

The chain recombines TRBV5-6 with TRBJ2-1; no definite D call. The CDR3 consists of 16 residues. The germline V and J ends were trimmed by 3 bases and 0 bases, with 13 bases remaining between them. CDR1 SGHDT and CDR2 YYEEEE come from the germline V gene. DNA of the CDR3: TGTGCCAGCAGCTCCCCCTCGACTTACTCCTACAATGAGCAGTTCTTC. Translating gives CASSSPSTYSYNEQFF.

The rearrangement uses TRBV13 and TRBJ1-1; tentative D call: TRBD1 (5 bases). Trimming left V 2 bases short and J 1 base short, with 8 bases between. This CDR3 has 14 residues. CDR1 and CDR2 from the germline V gene are PRHDT and FYEKMQ (reference sequence). The CDR3 coding sequence is TGTGCCAGCAGCTTAAGGGGTAGGAACACTGAAGCTTTCTTT. Residues: CASSLRGRNTEAFF.

This chain connects TRBV10-3 to TRBJ1-2, with a weak D call TRBD1 (5 bases). V dropped 2 bases and J dropped 5 bases, with 18 bases sitting between them. CDR1 is ENHRY, CDR2 SYGVKD, per germline. The CDR3 has 16 amino acids. In DNA form, the CDR3 reads TGTGCCATCAGTGAGACCACCCCAAGGCCAGGGTATGGCTACACCTTC. Its protein product is CAISETTPRPGYGYTF.

The chain carries TRBV6-1 and TRBJ1-2; no clear D. This CDR3 spans 15 amino acids. The V end lost 2 bases, the J end lost 5 bases, and 15 bases lay between the germline ends. Germline lookup yields CDR1 MNHNS and CDR2 SASEGT. CDR3 bases: TGTGCCAGCAGTGAATTCTTCCGGGGAGGGTATGGCTACACCTTC. Translated, it gives CASSEFFRGGYGYTF.

The chain has TRBV27 and TRBJ2-1, with D perhaps given as TRBD1 or TRBD2 (6 bases each). The germline V and J ends were trimmed by 6 bases and 7 bases, with 10 bases remaining between them. The CDR3 totals 12 residues. CDR1 is MNHEY and CDR2 is SMNVEV in the germline V gene (reference sequence). In nucleotides, the CDR3 is TGTGCCAGCAGCTGGGGGGCAAATGAGCAGTTCTTC. Translation gives CASSWGANEQFF.

In this sample, this clone turned up a few times. The rearrangement uses TRBV6-5 and TRBJ1-1, with D unresolved. The germline V and J ends were trimmed by 5 bases and 1 base, with 11 bases remaining between them. Germline CDR1 reads MNHEY; CDR2 reads SVGAGI. This CDR3 is built from 14 residues. CDR3 nucleotide sequence: TGTGCCAGCAGTCCCGAGAGGGCGAACACTGAAGCTTTCTTT. Protein product: CASSPERANTEAFF.

Written as DNA, the CDR3 is TGTGCCAGCTCACCGGCCCGGACAGGGGGTGTCCAGCCCCAGCATTTT. It encodes CASSPARTGGVQPQHF. The chain carries TRBV18 and TRBJ1-5, with 10 nucleotides matching TRBD1. Germline V lookup: CDR1 KGHSH, CDR2 LQKENI. The J segment lost 7 bases and the V segment lost 3 bases, leaving 9 bases of the junction unmatched. This CDR3 has 16 residues.

DNA of the CDR3: TGCGCCAGCAGCCGAATCCAGCTAGATGGCTACACCTTC. This sequence encodes CASSRIQLDGYTF. The chain carries TRBV4-1 and TRBJ1-2; D ambiguous. The CDR3 length is 13 residues. The germline gives CDR1 MGHRA, CDR2 YSYEKL. Trimming took off 4 bases at V and 6 bases at J, with 12 bases between the two ends.

V and J are TRBV4-3 and TRBJ1-1; D gene unclear. Germline lookup yields CDR1 LGHNA and CDR2 YSLEER. The CDR3 covers 15 residues. Trimming took off 7 bases at V and 1 base at J, with 16 bases between the two ends. CDR3: CASKPMGFSNTEAFF. CDR3 coding DNA: TGCGCCAGCAAGCCCATGGGGTTTTCGAACACTGAAGCTTTCTTT.

V is TRBV6-2 or TRBV6-3 and J is TRBJ2-5; D may be TRBD1 (7 bases). The germline V and J ends were trimmed by 5 bases and 5 bases, with 15 bases remaining between them. This CDR3 spans 14 amino acids. Germline V gene data show CDR1 as MNHEY and CDR2 as SVGEGT. CDR3 DNA: TGTGCCAGCAGTCGACTACAGGGGAGGGAGACCCAGTACTTC. It yields the protein CASSRLQGRETQYF.

V usage is TRBV5-1 and J usage is TRBJ1-3; 7 nucleotides line up with TRBD1. V lost 6 bases, J lost 2 bases, and 11 bases stayed unmatched. Germline V CDR1 and CDR2: SGHRS, YFSETQ. This CDR3 spans 16 amino acids. The CDR3 is CASTSDFTGAGNTIYF. The CDR3 DNA follows: TGCGCCAGCACATCGGATTTTACAGGGGCTGGAAACACCATATATTTT. Filled out from reference TRBV5-1 and TRBJ1-3, the complete variable domain reads KAGVTQTPRYLIKTRGQQVTLSCSPISGHRSVSWYQQTPGQGLQFLFEYFSETQRNKGNFPGRFSGRQFSNSRSEMNVSTLELGDSALYLCASTSDFTGAGNTIYFGEGSWLTVV.